This T cell receptor beta chain was found in a study of blood T cells in healthy people across ages. Looked up from germline, CDR1 is LNHDA and CDR2 is SQIVND (reference sequence). This CDR3 contains 16 residues. V was pared by 9 bases and J by 2 bases, with 14 bases of the junction left unmatched. A second PCR of about 7 to 12 cycles used a sample-barcoded 5' primer and a J-beta primer mix. TCRdb analysed the 5' RACE reads with MiXCR anew, one entry per CDR3 protein. Seen here are over a million distinct CDR3 sequences, over 35% observed once, and the top ten hold under 20%. The source material was blood. This TCR was recovered from an older woman in good health. The rearrangement uses TRBV19 and TRBJ2-5, with TRBD1 identical over 8 bases. DNA for the CDR3: TGTGCCAGCCACACCGGGACAGGACTTGTTCAAGAGACCCAGTACTTC. It is translated as CASHTGTGLVQETQYF.